The rows below give T cell receptor beta chains drawn from one sample of a study of blood T cell repertoires in COVID-19. The method was immunoSEQ multiplex PCR; TCRdb's version includes in-frame clones alone and lacks a portion of them. The sample has 110,000 to 150,000 clones; around 82% are singletons. The sample comprised peripheral blood. Receptors were obtained from a man aged 55 to 70 with acute or convalescent COVID-19. The CDR3 runs from the conserved cysteine through the conserved F or W. Fields, in order: D gene, V gene, J gene, clone size, CDR3 DNA, CDR3 protein. The D gene is left open where the match is weak. Clone size is given for some rows only: seen once, a few or many times, or a class if the clone is expanded.

d_gene: TRBD1; v_gene: TRBV4-2; j_gene: TRBJ1-1; abundance: once; CDR3nt: TGTGCCAGCAGCCAAGGACAGGGCATAACAGGTGAAGCTTTCTTT; CDR3aa: CASSQGQGITGEAFF
d_gene: TRBD1; v_gene: TRBV27; j_gene: TRBJ1-2; abundance: NA; CDR3nt: TGTGCCAGCAGTCCGCGTCCCGGGACAGGGTCTACTGGCTACACCTTC; CDR3aa: CASSPRPGTGSTGYTF
d_gene: TRBD1; v_gene: TRBV5-1; j_gene: TRBJ1-1; abundance: NA; CDR3nt: TGCGCCAGCAGCTATACCGGGACAGCGGTCACTGAAGCTTTCTTT; CDR3aa: CASSYTGTAVTEAFF
d_gene: TRBD2; v_gene: TRBV4-2; j_gene: TRBJ2-1; abundance: NA; CDR3nt: TGTGCCAGCAGCCTTGCCGGGCTAGCGGCTAACAATGAGCAGTTCTTC; CDR3aa: CASSLAGLAANNEQFF
d_gene: TRBD2; v_gene: TRBV5-1; j_gene: TRBJ2-7; abundance: NA; CDR3nt: TGCGCCAGCAGCTCGTTAGCGGGAGGGCCTTACGAGCAGTACTTC; CDR3aa: CASSSLAGGPYEQYF
d_gene: TRBD1; v_gene: TRBV6-6; j_gene: TRBJ1-4; abundance: NA; CDR3nt: TGTGCCAGCAGTTCCCAGGGGGCCGATGAAAAACTGTTTTTT; CDR3aa: CASSSQGADEKLFF
d_gene: NA; v_gene: TRBV5-1; j_gene: TRBJ2-3; abundance: NA; CDR3nt: TGCGCCAGCAGCTTTGAGCTAGCCGATACGCAGTATTTT; CDR3aa: CASSFELADTQYF
d_gene: NA; v_gene: TRBV6-5; j_gene: TRBJ2-3; abundance: NA; CDR3nt: TGTGCCAGCAGTTACTCATGGGACTTGGCAGATACGCAGTATTTT; CDR3aa: CASSYSWDLADTQYF
d_gene: TRBD2; v_gene: TRBV6-4; j_gene: TRBJ2-7; abundance: few; CDR3nt: TGTGCCAGCAGTGCCACTAGCGCTTACGAGCAGTACTTC; CDR3aa: CASSATSAYEQYF
d_gene: NA; v_gene: TRBV6-1; j_gene: TRBJ1-3; abundance: few; CDR3nt: TGTGCCAGCACTTTCGGCGGCCAATACGGAAACACCATATATTTT; CDR3aa: CASTFGGQYGNTIYF
d_gene: TRBD2; v_gene: TRBV30; j_gene: TRBJ2-7; abundance: NA; CDR3nt: TGTGCCTGGAGGTCCCTGGGAGGGCAGGAAGAGCAGTACTTC; CDR3aa: CAWRSLGGQEEQYF
d_gene: TRBD1; v_gene: TRBV28; j_gene: TRBJ1-4; abundance: NA; CDR3nt: TGTGCCAGCAGTTTAGGAGGGGGCGACGAAAAACTGTTTTTT; CDR3aa: CASSLGGGDEKLFF
d_gene: NA; v_gene: TRBV7-3; j_gene: TRBJ1-1; abundance: NA; CDR3nt: TGTGCCAGCAGCTTAAACGGCGGCAACCCAAGGACTGAAGCTTTCTTT; CDR3aa: CASSLNGGNPRTEAFF
d_gene: NA; v_gene: TRBV5-1; j_gene: TRBJ2-7; abundance: NA; CDR3nt: TGCGCCAGCAGCTTCCCCAGTGGTGGGAGATCCAACGAGCAGTACTTC; CDR3aa: CASSFPSGGRSNEQYF
d_gene: TRBD1; v_gene: TRBV5-1; j_gene: TRBJ2-7; abundance: few; CDR3nt: TGCGCCAGCAGCCTGGGACAGGGAGGCGAGCAGTACTTC; CDR3aa: CASSLGQGGEQYF
d_gene: NA; v_gene: TRBV7-9; j_gene: TRBJ1-1; abundance: NA; CDR3nt: TGTGCCAGCAGCTCCACCCAGGGGAGAGGCACTGAAGCTTTCTTT; CDR3aa: CASSSTQGRGTEAFF
d_gene: NA; v_gene: TRBV28; j_gene: TRBJ2-7; abundance: NA; CDR3nt: TGTGCCAGCAGTTTGGGGGGAGGCGAGCAGTACTTC; CDR3aa: CASSLGGGEQYF
d_gene: NA; v_gene: TRBV30; j_gene: TRBJ2-7; abundance: NA; CDR3nt: TGTGCCTGGAGCCGGGGGAGTCTCTACGAGCAGTACTTC; CDR3aa: CAWSRGSLYEQYF